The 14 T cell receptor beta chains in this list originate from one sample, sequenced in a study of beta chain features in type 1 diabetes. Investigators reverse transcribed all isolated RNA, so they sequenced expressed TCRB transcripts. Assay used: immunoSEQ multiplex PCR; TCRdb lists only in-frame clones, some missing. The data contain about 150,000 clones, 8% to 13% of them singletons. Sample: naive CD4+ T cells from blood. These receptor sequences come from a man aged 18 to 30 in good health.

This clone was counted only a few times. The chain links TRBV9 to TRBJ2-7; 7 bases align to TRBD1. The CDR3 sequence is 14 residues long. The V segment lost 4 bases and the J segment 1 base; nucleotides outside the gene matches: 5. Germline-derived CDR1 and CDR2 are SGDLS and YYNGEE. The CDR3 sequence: CASSTTGQSYEQYF. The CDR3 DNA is TGTGCCAGCAGCACGACGGGACAGTCCTACGAGCAGTACTTC.

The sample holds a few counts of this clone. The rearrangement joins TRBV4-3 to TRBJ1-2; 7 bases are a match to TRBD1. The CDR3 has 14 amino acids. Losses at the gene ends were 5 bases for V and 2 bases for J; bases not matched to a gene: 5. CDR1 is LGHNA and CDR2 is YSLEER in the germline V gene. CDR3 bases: TGCGCCAGCAGCTACGGACAGGCCAACTATGGCTACACCTTC. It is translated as CASSYGQANYGYTF.

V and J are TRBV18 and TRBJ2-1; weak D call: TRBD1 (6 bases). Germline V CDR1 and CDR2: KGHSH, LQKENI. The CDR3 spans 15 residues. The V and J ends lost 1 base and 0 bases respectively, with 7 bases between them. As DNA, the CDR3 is TGTGCCAGCTCACCACTGGACAGCTCCTACAATGAGCAGTTCTTC. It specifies CASSPLDSSYNEQFF.

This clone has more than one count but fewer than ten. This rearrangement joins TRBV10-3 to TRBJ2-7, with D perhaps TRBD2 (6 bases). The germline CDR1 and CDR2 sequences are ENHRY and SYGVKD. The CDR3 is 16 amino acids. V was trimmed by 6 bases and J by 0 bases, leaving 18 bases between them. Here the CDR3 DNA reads TGTGCCATCAGGGCAACTAGCCCATCGAGCTCCTACGAGCAGTACTTC. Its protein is CAIRATSPSSSYEQYF.

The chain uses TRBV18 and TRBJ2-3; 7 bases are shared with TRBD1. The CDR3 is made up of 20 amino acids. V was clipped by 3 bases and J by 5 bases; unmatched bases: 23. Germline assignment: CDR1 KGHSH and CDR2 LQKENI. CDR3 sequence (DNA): TGTGCCAGCTCACCGAGTGATCTCCCAGGGGGAGCCCCATCCGGAGATACGCAGTATTTT. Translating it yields CASSPSDLPGGAPSGDTQYF.

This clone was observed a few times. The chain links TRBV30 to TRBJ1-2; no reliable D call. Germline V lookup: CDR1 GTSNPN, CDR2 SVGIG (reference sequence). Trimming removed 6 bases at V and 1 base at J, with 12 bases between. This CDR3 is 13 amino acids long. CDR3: CACLKRDNYGYTF. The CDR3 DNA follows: TGTGCCTGCTTGAAGCGGGATAACTATGGCTACACCTTC.

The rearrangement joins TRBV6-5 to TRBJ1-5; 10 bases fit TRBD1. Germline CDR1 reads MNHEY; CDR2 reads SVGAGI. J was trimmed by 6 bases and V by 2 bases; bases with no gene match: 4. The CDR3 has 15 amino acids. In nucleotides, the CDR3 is TGTGCCAGCAGTTACGGGACAGGGGCTTTTCAGCCCCAGCATTTT. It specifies CASSYGTGAFQPQHF.

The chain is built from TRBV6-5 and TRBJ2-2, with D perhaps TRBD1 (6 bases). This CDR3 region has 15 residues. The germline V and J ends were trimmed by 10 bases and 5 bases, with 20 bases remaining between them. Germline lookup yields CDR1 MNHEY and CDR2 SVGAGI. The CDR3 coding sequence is TGTGCCACCCTAGGAGAGGCAGGGGTAACCGGGGAGCTGTTTTTT. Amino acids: CATLGEAGVTGELFF.

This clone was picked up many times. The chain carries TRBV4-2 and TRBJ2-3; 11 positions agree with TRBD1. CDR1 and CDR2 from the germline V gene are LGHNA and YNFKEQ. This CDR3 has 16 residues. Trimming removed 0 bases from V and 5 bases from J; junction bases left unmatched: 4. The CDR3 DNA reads TGTGCCAGCAGCCAAGAAAGGACAGGGGGCGGAGATACGCAGTATTTT. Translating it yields CASSQERTGGGDTQYF.

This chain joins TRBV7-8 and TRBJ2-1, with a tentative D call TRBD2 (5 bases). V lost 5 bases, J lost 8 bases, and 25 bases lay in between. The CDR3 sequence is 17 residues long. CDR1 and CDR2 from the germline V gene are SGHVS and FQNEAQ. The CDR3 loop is CASSQRPPSSDGHEQFF. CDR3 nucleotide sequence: TGTGCCAGCAGCCAAAGGCCTCCTAGCAGCGATGGACATGAGCAGTTCTTC.

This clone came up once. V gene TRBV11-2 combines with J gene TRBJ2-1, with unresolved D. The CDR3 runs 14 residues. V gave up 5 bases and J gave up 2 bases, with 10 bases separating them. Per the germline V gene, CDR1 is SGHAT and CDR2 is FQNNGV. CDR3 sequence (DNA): TGTGCCAGCAGCACCACGACACCCTACAATGAGCAGTTCTTC. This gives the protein CASSTTTPYNEQFF.

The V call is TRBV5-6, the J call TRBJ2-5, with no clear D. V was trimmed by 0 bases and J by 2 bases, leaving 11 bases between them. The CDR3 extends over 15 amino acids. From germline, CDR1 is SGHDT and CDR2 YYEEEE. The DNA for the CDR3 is TGTGCCAGCAGCTTGGGACACCTTTATCAAGAGACCCAGTACTTC. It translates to CASSLGHLYQETQYF.

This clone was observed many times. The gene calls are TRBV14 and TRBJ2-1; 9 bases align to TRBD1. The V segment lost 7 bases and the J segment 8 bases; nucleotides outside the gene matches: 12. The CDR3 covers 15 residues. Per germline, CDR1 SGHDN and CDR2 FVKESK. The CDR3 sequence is CASTIGGTGIDEQFF. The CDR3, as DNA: TGTGCCAGCACCATAGGGGGGACAGGGATCGATGAGCAGTTCTTC.

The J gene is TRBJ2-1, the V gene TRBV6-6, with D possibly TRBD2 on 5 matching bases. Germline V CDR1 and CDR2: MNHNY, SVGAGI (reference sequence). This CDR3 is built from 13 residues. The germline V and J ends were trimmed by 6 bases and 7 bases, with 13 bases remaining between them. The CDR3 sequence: CASRKSEENEQFF. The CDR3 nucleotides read TGTGCCAGCAGGAAATCGGAGGAAAATGAGCAGTTCTTC.